This is a list of T cell receptor beta chains from one sample in a study of blood T cell repertoires in COVID-19. Clones were sequenced by immunoSEQ multiplex PCR, and TCRdb holds only the in-frame ones, with some missing. The sample includes roughly 320,000 clones, 85% of them seen just once. The material sequenced was peripheral blood. The receptors here all came from a human donor in a cohort sampled during active COVID-19. CDR3s include the opening cysteine and the closing phenylalanine or tryptophan. D genes are given only for firm matches. Part of the rows lack a size; the others show once, few, many or a class for expanded clones.

j_gene,abundance,v_gene,d_gene,CDR3aa,CDR3nt
TRBJ2-7,.,TRBV7-9,.,CASSFSGQLYEQYF,TGTGCCAGCAGCTTCTCGGGACAACTTTACGAGCAGTACTTC
TRBJ1-1,.,TRBV5-5,.,CASIPAGLNTEAFF,TGTGCCAGCATTCCCGCGGGACTTAACACTGAAGCTTTCTTT
TRBJ1-1,.,TRBV19,.,CASSQRTEAFF,TGTGCCAGTAGCCAGAGGACTGAAGCTTTCTTT
TRBJ2-3,.,TRBV11-1,TRBD2,CASSSPSGSDTQYF,TGTGCCAGCAGTAGTCCTAGCGGCTCAGATACGCAGTATTTT
TRBJ1-5,.,TRBV7-2,.,CASSLEYFSNQPQHF,TGTGCCAGCAGCTTAGAGTACTTTAGCAATCAGCCCCAGCATTTT
TRBJ2-1,.,TRBV7-9,TRBD2,CATERESSYNEQFF,TGTGCCACCGAGCGGGAGAGCTCCTACAATGAGCAGTTCTTC
TRBJ1-3,.,TRBV2,.,CASRDTASSGNTIYF,TGTGCCAGCCGGGACACTGCATCCTCTGGAAACACCATATATTTT
TRBJ2-7,.,TRBV10-3,TRBD2,CAISAKGLAGDEQYF,TGTGCCATCAGTGCCAAAGGACTAGCGGGGGACGAGCAGTACTTC
TRBJ2-3,.,TRBV30,.,CAWSQGLDTQYF,TGTGCCTGGAGTCAGGGGTTAGATACGCAGTATTTT
TRBJ1-2,.,TRBV5-4,TRBD1,CASSPGTGGDYGYTF,TGTGCCAGCAGCCCCGGGACAGGGGGAGACTATGGCTACACCTTC
TRBJ2-3,.,TRBV24-1,.,CATSDSSQSVTQYF,TGTGCCACCAGTGACTCATCACAAAGTGTTACGCAGTATTTT
TRBJ1-1,.,TRBV5-1,.,CASSAGTQTEAFF,TGCGCCAGCAGCGCAGGGACACAAACTGAAGCTTTCTTT
TRBJ1-4,once,TRBV7-6,.,CASRSFPATNEKLFF,TGTGCCAGCAGGTCCTTTCCTGCAACTAATGAAAAACTGTTTTTT
TRBJ2-3,.,TRBV6-1,TRBD2,CASSELAGGLRLTDTQYF,TGTGCCAGCAGTGAGCTAGCGGGGGGCCTACGTCTCACAGATACGCAGTATTTT
TRBJ1-1,.,TRBV10-3,.,CAISAYDRNTEAFF,TGTGCCATCAGTGCATATGACAGGAACACTGAAGCTTTCTTT